A single sample is the source of the 24 T cell receptor beta chains below, sequenced in a study of T cells expressing NK-cell markers. TCRdb re-called the 5' RACE reads and shows each CDR3 protein once, DNA omitted. The sample table sets out hundreds of thousands of distinct CDR3 sequences. Sequences were obtained from blood T cells: a sorted CD56 or NKG2C T cell subset, CD4+ or CD8+ T cells, or bulk PBMC T cells (not recorded which). These TCRs come from a woman between 18 and 70 years old in good health.

The rearrangement uses TRBV18 and TRBJ2-5; as DNA is missing, the TRBD1 call by TCRdb cannot be tested. The V gene's germline CDR1 is KGHSH and CDR2 LQKENI. This CDR3 has 14 amino acids. CDR3 protein: CASSPGTEGETQYF.

The chain is built from TRBV10-3 and TRBJ1-5. Germline-derived CDR1 and CDR2 are ENHRY and SYGVKD. This CDR3 has 13 amino acids. CDR3 sequence: CAISESTGQPQHF.

The chain is built from TRBV7-2 and TRBJ2-2. Germline CDR1 and CDR2: SGHTA and FQGNSA. The CDR3 sequence is 18 residues long. The CDR3 reads CASSLVAAAAANTGELFF. The full variable domain, its missing parts supplied by reference TRBV7-2 and TRBJ2-2, is GAGVSQSPSNKVTEKGKDVELRCDPISGHTALYWYRQSLGQGLEFLIYFQGNSAPDKSGLPSDRFSAERTGGSVSTLTIQRTQQEDSAVYLCASSLVAAAAANTGELFFGEGSRLTVL.

This sequence joins TRBV29-1 and TRBJ1-2; TCRdb's D gene call, TRBD1, goes unchecked for lack of DNA. The germline gives CDR1 SQVTM, CDR2 ANQGSEA. This CDR3 has 15 residues. CDR3 protein: CSVEAPNRGSGGYTF.

The gene calls are TRBV12-3 or TRBV12-4 and TRBJ2-7; TCRdb's assignment of TRBD1 cannot be checked, as there is no DNA. CDR3 size: 14 residues. The CDR3 is CASSAADQGDEQYF.

This chain links TRBV28 with TRBJ2-3; there is no DNA to check the TCRdb D call of TRBD1. This CDR3 comprises 15 residues. Per germline, CDR1 MDHEN and CDR2 SYDVKM. CDR3 protein: CATTGELSHTDTQYF.

The chain is built from TRBV10-3 and TRBJ2-3; TCRdb outputs TRBD1, but without DNA this stays unchecked. The CDR3 loop spans 17 amino acids. Germline CDR1 is ENHRY and CDR2 is SYGVKD. The CDR3 region is CATGPGPGRISTDTQYF.

The chain joins TRBV11-1 to TRBJ2-3; the TRBD1 assignment by TCRdb is unverifiable without DNA. Germline CDR1 is SGHAT and CDR2 is FQDESV (reference sequence). This CDR3 region has 19 residues. CDR3: CASSSLDPGARVAPDTQYF.

The rearrangement joins TRBV7-9 to TRBJ2-1; TCRdb lists TRBD2, though no DNA is available to test this call. The germline gives CDR1 SEHNR, CDR2 FQNEAQ (reference sequence). The CDR3 is 15 amino acids. The CDR3 sequence: CASSLSAGGRDEQFF.

The chain joins TRBV4-3 to TRBJ1-2; without DNA, the TCRdb call of TRBD1 cannot be checked. The CDR3 is 15 residues long. Germline CDR1 is LGHNA and CDR2 is YSLEER. The CDR3: CASSQAKGGIDGYTF.

The chain uses TRBV4-2 and TRBJ2-7; the TCRdb D gene call, TRBD1, has no DNA to confirm it. Germline CDR1 LGHNA, CDR2 YNFKEQ. CDR3 length equals 17 residues. CDR3 amino acids: CASSQGDVGERVGEQYF.

This sequence joins TRBV29-1 and TRBJ2-2. CDR1 and CDR2 from the germline V gene are SQVTM and ANQGSEA. CDR3 length equals 13 residues. The CDR3 sequence is CSGEFTGTGELFF.

This chain links TRBV5-1 with TRBJ2-1; TCRdb outputs TRBD2, but without DNA this stays unchecked. The germline gives CDR1 SGHRS, CDR2 YFSETQ. The CDR3 runs to 15 residues. The CDR3 is CASSLGSGGYNEQFF.

The rearrangement joins TRBV20-1 to TRBJ2-7; TCRdb names TRBD1, which stays unverified in the absence of DNA. CDR1 DFQATT and CDR2 SNEGSKA come from the germline V gene (reference sequence). The CDR3 length is 13 residues. The CDR3 here is CSALQGTNYEQYF.

This chain links TRBV7-9 with TRBJ1-3. The CDR3 covers 14 residues. Germline V gene data show CDR1 as SEHNR and CDR2 as FQNEAQ (reference sequence). This CDR3 is CASSPTGPGNTIYF. Looking up the rest from reference TRBV7-9 and TRBJ1-3 gives the full variable domain: DTGVSQNPRHKITKRGQNVTFRCDPISEHNRLYWYRQTLGQGPEFLTYFQNEAQLEKSRLLSDRFSAERPKGSFSTLEIQRTEQGDSAMYLCASSPTGPGNTIYFGEGSWLTVV.

The CDR3 protein is CASSLGDRDYSNKPQHF. This rearrangement joins TRBV5-8 to TRBJ1-5; the TRBD1 assignment by TCRdb is unverifiable without DNA. The CDR3 contains 17 residues. Germline V lookup: CDR1 SGHTS, CDR2 YDEGEE.

This rearrangement joins TRBV10-3 to TRBJ1-1. CDR3 length: 13 residues. Germline V gene lookup returns CDR1 ENHRY and CDR2 SYGVKD. CDR3 region: CAISDVLNTEAFF.

This rearrangement joins TRBV6-5 to TRBJ2-2; TCRdb indicates TRBD1, and absent DNA this call remains unverified. Germline CDR1 is MNHEY and CDR2 is SVGAGI. CDR3 size: 15 residues. This chain's CDR3 is CASSYTGGGTGELFF.

The rearrangement uses TRBV6-2 or TRBV6-3 and TRBJ2-3; TCRdb reports TRBD2, a call that lacks DNA to check it against. CDR3 length: 21 amino acids. CDR1 and CDR2 from the germline V gene are MNHEY and SVGEGT. The CDR3 loop is CASSYPSPTSGGITSTDTQYF.

The genes are TRBV7-2 and TRBJ2-5; absent DNA, TCRdb's TRBD1 call cannot be checked. This CDR3 region has 13 residues. Germline V gives CDR1 SGHTA, CDR2 FQGNSA. CDR3 region: CASSVPLKETQYF. Using reference TRBV7-2 and TRBJ2-5 for the parts outside the CDR3, the full variable domain is GAGVSQSPSNKVTEKGKDVELRCDPISGHTALYWYRQSLGQGLEFLIYFQGNSAPDKSGLPSDRFSAERTGGSVSTLTIQRTQQEDSAVYLCASSVPLKETQYFGPGTRLLVL.

The rearrangement links TRBV4-1 to TRBJ2-2; the D call from TCRdb, TRBD2, cannot be confirmed without DNA. CDR1 and CDR2 from the germline V gene are MGHRA and YSYEKL. This CDR3 is 16 amino acids long. The CDR3 region is CASSQGLLRSAGELFF.

The chain uses TRBV30 and TRBJ2-2. Germline V gives CDR1 GTSNPN, CDR2 SVGIG (reference sequence). This CDR3 has 15 amino acids. CDR3 protein: CAWSRDRSNTGELFF. Variable domain in full (rest from reference TRBV30 and TRBJ2-2): SQTIHQWPATLVQPVGSPLSLECTVEGTSNPNLYWYRQAAGRGLQLLFYSVGIGQISSEVPQNLSASRPQDRQFILSSKKLLLSDSGFYLCAWSRDRSNTGELFFGEGSRLTVL.

The V and J genes are TRBV7-3 and TRBJ2-3. The V gene's germline CDR1 is SGHTA and CDR2 FQGTGA. The CDR3 consists of 15 residues. CDR3 loop: CASSKGRTSTDTQYF.

The chain couples TRBV6-1 to TRBJ2-1; TCRdb reports TRBD1, a call that lacks DNA to check it against. Per germline, CDR1 MNHNS and CDR2 SASEGT. CDR3 length: 14 amino acids. CDR3 in amino acids: CASARETRYNEQFF.